The clone carrying this TCR beta chain has more than one count but fewer than ten. Trimming shortened V by 7 bases and J by 0 bases, and 7 bases separated the two germline ends. Per the germline V gene, CDR1 is MDHEN and CDR2 is SYDVKM. The CDR3 consists of 12 residues. The data derive from a study of CD8 T cells in Susac syndrome. The CD8+ and CD4+ T cells were negatively isolated, with the TEMRA cells enriched by FACS. RNA totalling roughly 0.5 to 1 ug underwent reverse transcription with random hexamers. MiXCR, applied by TCRdb to the immunoSEQ multiplex PCR reads, yields one record per CDR3 protein. This repertoire shows about 150,000 distinct CDR3 sequences, approximately 96% found once; its top ten account for approximately 0.08%.

This sequence was found in a human donor with Susac syndrome. The rearrangement links TRBV28 to TRBJ2-7; the D call may be TRBD1 or TRBD2 (5 bases each). Material for sequencing was CD4+ T cells from PBMCs. The CDR3: CASKGSSYEQYF. In DNA form, the CDR3 reads TGTGCCAGCAAGGGGAGCTCCTACGAGCAGTACTTC.